The sequence of this T cell receptor (beta chain) was determined in a study of T-cell reconstitution after alpha-beta-depleted transplantation in children. Preparing the TCRbeta library involved the use of unique molecular identifiers. Each CDR3 protein is one row after TCRdb ran MiXCR on the PCR reads. The sample carries about 610,000 distinct CDR3 sequences, 8% to 11% recorded once. This clonotype turned up a few times. With 6 bases clipped from V and 6 bases from J, the junction kept 6 bases outside the gene matches. The CDR3 is made up of 15 amino acids. In germline, CDR1 is ENHRY, CDR2 SYGVKD. The rearrangement uses TRBV10-3 and TRBJ1-4, with 11 positions matching TRBD1. This sequence was found in a human donor who donated a stem cell graft to a child with acute myeloid leukemia. This specimen consisted of PBMCs from the stem cell graft donor, obtained from the stem cell graft. CDR3 bases: TGTGCCATCAGGGAATCGGGACAGGGGGATGAAAAACTGTTTTTT. Translated, it gives CAIRESGQGDEKLFF.